The rows below give T cell receptor beta chains drawn from one sample of a study of human T cells and chemical hapten exposure. TCRdb called the RACE reads again in MiXCR, with one record for every CDR3 protein. The data contain tens of thousands of distinct CDR3 sequences, about 7% of them seen just once; the ten biggest clones take up 1.5% to 2%. The source material was whole blood, sampled in connection with sensitization to the hapten diphenylcyclopropenone (DPC). These TCRs come from a woman aged 25 to 39 with alopecia areata. Some clones in this sample may be carry-over from other donors' samples. Both conserved end residues are part of each CDR3. The D gene is left open where the match is weak. A row's size may be missing; if present it is once, few, many or a size class.

TRBV29-1,many,TRBJ2-3,12,-,CSVERLEDTQYF,TGCAGCGTGGAAAGATTGGAAGATACGCAGTATTTT
TRBV11-1,few,TRBJ1-1,16,-,CASSFPQRNMNTEAFF,TGTGCCAGCAGCTTCCCACAAAGAAACATGAACACTGAAGCTTTCTTT
TRBV11-2,many,TRBJ2-5,14,TRBD2,CASSSGLGQETQYF,TGTGCCAGCAGCTCAGGACTAGGTCAAGAGACCCAGTACTTC
TRBV11-2,few,TRBJ2-1,18,TRBD2,CASSPTPGLPYSYNEQFF,TGTGCCAGCAGCCCAACGCCGGGACTACCTTACTCCTACAATGAGCAGTTCTTC
TRBV11-3,many,TRBJ2-3,16,-,CASSLKSWADTDTQYF,TGTGCCAGCAGCCTAAAATCATGGGCGGACACAGATACGCAGTATTTT
TRBV19,many,TRBJ1-1,14,-,CASSPDDSHTEAFF,TGTGCCAGTAGTCCCGATGATTCCCACACTGAAGCTTTCTTT
TRBV18,-,TRBJ2-4,14,TRBD1,CASSPGTGENIQYF,TGTGCCAGCTCACCAGGGACAGGGGAAAACATTCAGTACTTC
TRBV10-3,many,TRBJ1-2,13,-,CAISEAASNGYTF,TGTGCCATCAGTGAGGCAGCTTCGAACGGCTACACCTTC
TRBV7-9,many,TRBJ1-1,14,TRBD1,CASSSQGAYAEAFF,TGTGCCAGCAGCTCCCAGGGGGCTTACGCTGAAGCTTTCTTT
TRBV20-1,many,TRBJ1-1,12,-,CSAREGGEKAFF,TGCAGTGCTAGGGAGGGAGGGGAGAAGGCTTTCTTT
TRBV7-2,many,TRBJ2-3,16,-,CASSLASTGSTDTQYF,TGTGCCAGCAGCTTAGCGAGTACCGGGAGCACAGATACGCAGTATTTT
TRBV15,many,TRBJ2-6,18,-,CATSKKTYEHRGANVLTF,TGTGCCACCAGCAAGAAGACATATGAACACCGTGGGGCCAACGTCCTGACTTTC
TRBV3-1,many,TRBJ2-7,14,-,CASSQSIGSYEQYF,TGTGCCAGCAGCCAAAGTATAGGGTCCTACGAGCAGTACTTC
TRBV6-6,many,TRBJ2-3,14,-,CASRDARGTNTQYF,TGTGCCAGCAGAGACGCGCGGGGAACTAATACGCAGTATTTT
TRBV12-5,many,TRBJ1-5,11,-,CASGYGEPQHF,TGTGCTAGTGGGTACGGGGAACCCCAGCATTTT
TRBV30,-,TRBJ2-3,15,TRBD2,CAHKPRGGAGDTQYF,TGTGCCCACAAACCCCGCGGGGGGGCCGGGGATACGCAGTATTTT
TRBV2,-,TRBJ1-1,12,-,CASLTKNTEAFF,TGTGCCAGCCTAACAAAGAACACTGAAGCTTTCTTT
TRBV6-5,many,TRBJ1-5,14,-,CASSYLQGGQPQHF,TGTGCCAGCAGTTACTTACAGGGAGGTCAGCCCCAGCATTTT
TRBV20-1,many,TRBJ2-1,14,TRBD2,CSAIGLADYNEQFF,TGCAGTGCTATAGGACTAGCGGATTACAATGAGCAGTTCTTC
TRBV20-1,many,TRBJ1-1,14,-,CSARTPGVNTEAFF,TGCAGTGCTAGGACGCCGGGGGTGAACACTGAAGCTTTCTTT
TRBV7-2,many,TRBJ2-3,16,-,CASSPMLGRGTDTQYF,TGTGCCAGCAGCCCCATGTTGGGGCGCGGCACAGATACGCAGTATTTT
TRBV5-1,many,TRBJ2-7,14,-,CASSFGIRLDEQYF,TGCGCCAGCAGCTTTGGGATAAGGTTGGACGAGCAGTACTTC
TRBV3-1,many,TRBJ2-3,14,-,CASSPTGATDTQYF,TGTGCCAGCAGCCCAACGGGGGCTACAGATACGCAGTATTTT
TRBV2,many,TRBJ2-7,15,TRBD2,CASSELAGSPYEQYF,TGTGCCAGCAGTGAACTAGCGGGGTCCCCCTACGAGCAGTACTTC
TRBV29-1,many,TRBJ2-3,14,-,CSEQTGSETDTQYF,TGCAGCGAGCAAACAGGGAGCGAGACAGATACGCAGTATTTT
TRBV29-1,many,TRBJ2-7,11,-,CSVGTEYEQYF,TGCAGCGTTGGGACAGAGTACGAGCAGTACTTC
TRBV27,many,TRBJ1-1,14,TRBD1,CASQRTGPNTEAFF,TGTGCCAGCCAACGGACAGGGCCGAACACTGAAGCTTTCTTT
TRBV7-8,many,TRBJ2-1,17,TRBD2,CASSLGGTSGGAGEQFF,TGTGCCAGCAGCTTGGGCGGGACTAGCGGGGGGGCCGGTGAGCAGTTCTTC
TRBV7-2,-,TRBJ1-4,13,-,CASSRGGSEKLFF,TGTGCCAGCAGTAGGGGAGGGTCCGAAAAACTGTTTTTT
TRBV7-3,many,TRBJ2-5,17,-,CASSLTGSGKFGETQYF,TGTGCCAGCAGCTTAACGGGTTCAGGGAAGTTCGGAGAGACCCAGTACTTC
TRBV7-2,many,TRBJ2-3,16,TRBD2,CASSLGAGGPSDTQYF,TGTGCCAGCAGCTTAGGTGCGGGGGGGCCCTCAGATACGCAGTATTTT
TRBV2,many,TRBJ1-1,13,TRBD1,CASSLGQELEAFF,TGTGCCAGCAGTCTGGGACAGGAGCTAGAAGCTTTCTTT
TRBV20-1,many,TRBJ1-2,14,TRBD1,CSASTGAAHYGYTF,TGCAGTGCTAGTACAGGGGCGGCCCACTATGGCTACACCTTC
TRBV6-2/TRBV6-3,many,TRBJ2-1,14,-,CASSPDSSYNEQFF,TGTGCCAGCAGCCCCGACAGCTCCTACAATGAGCAGTTCTTC
TRBV12-3/TRBV12-4,few,TRBJ1-1,16,TRBD1,CASSSTSRDSAREAFF,TGTGCCAGCAGTTCAACCTCGCGGGACAGCGCCCGTGAAGCTTTCTTT